This TCR beta chain is from a study of shared clonotypes between healthy human individuals. The method was immunoSEQ multiplex PCR; TCRdb's version includes in-frame clones alone and lacks a portion of them. The sample yields 2,500,000 or so clones, about nine tenths seen once. Germline V gives CDR1 MGHRA, CDR2 YSYEKL. Trimming left V 4 bases short and J 2 bases short, with 13 bases between. The CDR3 is 15 amino acids. The V gene is TRBV4-1, the J gene TRBJ2-3; TRBD2 might be the D (5 bases). Sequencing was done on a sample of naive CD4+ T cells from PBMCs. Subset specified: CD45RA+ positively selected. The origin of this receptor is a man between 18 and 29 years old in good health. Some clones in this sample may be carry-over from other donors' samples. CDR3 DNA sequence: TGCGCCAGCAGCCCGATGAAGCGGACCACAGATACGCAGTATTTT. It codes for CASSPMKRTTDTQYF.